This T cell receptor beta chain was sequenced in a study of T cell responses to AZD1222 COVID-19 vaccine. At the level of the study: Second doses were pooled across both intervals (about 4 or about 12 weeks).

Germline lookup yields CDR1 LNHDA and CDR2 SQIVND (reference sequence). V was pared by 5 bases and J by 5 bases, with 15 bases between. The CDR3 is 15 amino acids. Assay: immunoSEQ multiplex PCR; the TCRdb copy retains only in-frame clones and omits some. In the table there are about 120,000 clones, roughly nine tenths of which are singletons. J is TRBJ2-2 and V is TRBV19; a weak D match, TRBD1 (6 bases). This clonotype was sampled from an adult in good health. The input for sequencing was peripheral blood, taken on day 0 of AZD1222 vaccination. The CDR3 DNA reads as TGTGCCAGTAGTGCCCGGACAGAGACTACCGGGGAGCTGTTTTTT. Translating gives CASSARTETTGELFF.